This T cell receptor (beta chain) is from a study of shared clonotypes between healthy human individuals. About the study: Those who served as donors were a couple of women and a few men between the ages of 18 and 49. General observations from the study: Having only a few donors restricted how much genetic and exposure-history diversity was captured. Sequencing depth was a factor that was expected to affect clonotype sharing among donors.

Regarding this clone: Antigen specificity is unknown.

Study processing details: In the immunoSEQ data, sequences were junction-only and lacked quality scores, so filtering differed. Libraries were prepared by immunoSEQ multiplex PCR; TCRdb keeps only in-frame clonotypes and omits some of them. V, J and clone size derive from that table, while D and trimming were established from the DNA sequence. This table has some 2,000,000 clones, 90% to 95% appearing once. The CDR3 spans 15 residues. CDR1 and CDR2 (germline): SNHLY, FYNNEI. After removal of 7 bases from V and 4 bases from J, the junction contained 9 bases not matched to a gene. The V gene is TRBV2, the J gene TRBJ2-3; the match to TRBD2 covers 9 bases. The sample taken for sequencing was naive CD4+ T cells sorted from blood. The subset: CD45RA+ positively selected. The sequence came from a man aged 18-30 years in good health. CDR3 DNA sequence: TGTGCCAGCAAGGGGGTAGCGGGAGTGCCAGATACGCAGTATTTT. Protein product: CASKGVAGVPDTQYF.